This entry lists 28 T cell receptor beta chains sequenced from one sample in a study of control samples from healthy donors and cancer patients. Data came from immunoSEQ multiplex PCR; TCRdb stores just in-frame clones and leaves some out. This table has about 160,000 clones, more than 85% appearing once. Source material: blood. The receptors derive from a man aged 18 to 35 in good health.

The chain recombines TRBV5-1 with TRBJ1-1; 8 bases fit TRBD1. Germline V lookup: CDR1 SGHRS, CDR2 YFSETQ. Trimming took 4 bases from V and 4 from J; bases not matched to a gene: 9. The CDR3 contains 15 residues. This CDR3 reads CASSGGQGGSTEAFF. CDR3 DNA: TGCGCCAGCAGCGGAGGACAGGGCGGGAGCACTGAAGCTTTCTTT.

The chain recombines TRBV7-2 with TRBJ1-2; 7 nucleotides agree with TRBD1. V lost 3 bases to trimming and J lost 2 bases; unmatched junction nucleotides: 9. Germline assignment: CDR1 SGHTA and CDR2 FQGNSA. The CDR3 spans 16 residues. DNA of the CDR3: TGTGCCAGCAGCTTTACCAGACAGGGCGGCAACTATGGCTACACCTTC. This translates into CASSFTRQGGNYGYTF.

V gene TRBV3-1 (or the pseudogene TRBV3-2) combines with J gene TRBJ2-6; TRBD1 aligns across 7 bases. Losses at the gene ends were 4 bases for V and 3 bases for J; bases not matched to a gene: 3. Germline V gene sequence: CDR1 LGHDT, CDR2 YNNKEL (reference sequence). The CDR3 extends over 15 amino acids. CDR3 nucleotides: TGTGCCAGCAGCCCACACAGGGGTGGGGCCAACGTCCTGACTTTC. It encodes CASSPHRGGANVLTF.

The DNA of the CDR3 is TGTGCCAGCAGCTTAGTAGTGTTTCCAGATACGCAGTATTTT. This gives the protein CASSLVVFPDTQYF. V is TRBV7-2 and J is TRBJ2-3; no reliable D call. CDR1 is SGHTA, CDR2 FQGNSA, per germline. This CDR3 has 14 amino acids. Trimming shortened V by 1 base and J by 4 bases, and 9 bases separated the two germline ends.

DNA for the CDR3: TGTGCCAGTAGCGGACAGGGAGGGTCGTATGGCTACACCTTC. This encodes CASSGQGGSYGYTF. The rearrangement joins TRBV19 to TRBJ1-2; 8 nucleotides align to TRBD1. The V segment lost 6 bases and the J segment 5 bases; nucleotides outside the gene matches: 8. The CDR3 totals 14 residues. The germline V gene encodes CDR1 LNHDA and CDR2 SQIVND (reference sequence). Looking up the rest from reference TRBV19 and TRBJ1-2 gives the full variable domain: DGGITQSPKYLFRKEGQNVTLSCEQNLNHDAMYWYRQDPGQGLRLIYYSQIVNDFQKGDIAEGYSVSREKKESFPLTVTSAQKNPTAFYLCASSGQGGSYGYTFGSGTRLTVV.

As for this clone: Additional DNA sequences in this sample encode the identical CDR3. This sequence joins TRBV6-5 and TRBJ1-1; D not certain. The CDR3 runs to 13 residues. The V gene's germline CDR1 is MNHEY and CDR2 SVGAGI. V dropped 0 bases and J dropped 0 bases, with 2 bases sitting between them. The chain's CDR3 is CASSYSLNTEAFF. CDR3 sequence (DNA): TGTGCCAGCAGTTACTCTCTGAACACTGAAGCTTTCTTT.

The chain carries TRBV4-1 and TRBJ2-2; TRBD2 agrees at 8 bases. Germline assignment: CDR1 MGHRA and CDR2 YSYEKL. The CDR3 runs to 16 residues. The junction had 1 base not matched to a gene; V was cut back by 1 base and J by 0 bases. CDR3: CASSQAGLANTGELFF. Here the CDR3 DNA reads TGCGCCAGCAGCCAAGCGGGACTAGCGAACACCGGGGAGCTGTTTTTT.

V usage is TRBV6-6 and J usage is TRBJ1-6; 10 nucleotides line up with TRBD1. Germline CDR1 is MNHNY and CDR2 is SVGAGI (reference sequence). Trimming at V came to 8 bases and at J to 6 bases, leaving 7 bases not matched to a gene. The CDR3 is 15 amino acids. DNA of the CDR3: TGTGCCAGCCTCCCTGGGACAGGGGTTAATTCACCCCTCCACTTT. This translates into CASLPGTGVNSPLHF.

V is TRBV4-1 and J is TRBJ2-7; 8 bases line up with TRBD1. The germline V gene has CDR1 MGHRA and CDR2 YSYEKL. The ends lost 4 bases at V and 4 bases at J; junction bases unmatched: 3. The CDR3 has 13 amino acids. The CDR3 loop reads CASSLDRVYEQYF. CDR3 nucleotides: TGCGCCAGCAGCCTGGACAGGGTATACGAGCAGTACTTC.

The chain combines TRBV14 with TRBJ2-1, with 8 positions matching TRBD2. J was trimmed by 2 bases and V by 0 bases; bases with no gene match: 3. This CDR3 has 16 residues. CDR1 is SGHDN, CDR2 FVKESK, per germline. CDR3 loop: CASSQDHSGAYNEQFF. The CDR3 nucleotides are TGTGCCAGCAGCCAAGATCATAGCGGGGCCTACAATGAGCAGTTCTTC.

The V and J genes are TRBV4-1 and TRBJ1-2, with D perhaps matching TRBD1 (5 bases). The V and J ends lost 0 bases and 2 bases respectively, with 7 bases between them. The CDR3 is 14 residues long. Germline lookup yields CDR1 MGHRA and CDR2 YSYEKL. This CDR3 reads CASSQDRENYGYTF. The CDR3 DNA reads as TGCGCCAGCAGCCAAGACAGGGAAAACTATGGCTACACCTTC.

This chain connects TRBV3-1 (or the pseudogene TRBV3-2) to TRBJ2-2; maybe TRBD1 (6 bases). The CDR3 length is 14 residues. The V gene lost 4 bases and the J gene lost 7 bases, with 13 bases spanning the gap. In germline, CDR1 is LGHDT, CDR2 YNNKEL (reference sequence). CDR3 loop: CASSPRDIYGELFF. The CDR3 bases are TGTGCCAGCAGCCCCCGGGACATTTACGGGGAGCTGTTTTTT.

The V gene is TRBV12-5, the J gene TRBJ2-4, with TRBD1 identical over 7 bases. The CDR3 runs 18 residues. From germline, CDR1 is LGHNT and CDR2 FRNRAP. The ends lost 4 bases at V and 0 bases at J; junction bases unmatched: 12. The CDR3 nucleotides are TGTGCTAGTGGTTCCACATTAGACGGGACAGTAGCCAAAAACATTCAGTACTTC. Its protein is CASGSTLDGTVAKNIQYF.

The DNA for the CDR3 is TGTGCCAGCAGTTTAGAAGGACTAGCGGGATCCACAGATACGCAGTATTTT. Translated: CASSLEGLAGSTDTQYF. The gene calls are TRBV28 and TRBJ2-3; 12 bases are a match to TRBD2. V lost 2 bases, J lost 2 bases, and 5 bases stayed unmatched. The CDR3 is made up of 17 amino acids. The germline CDR1 and CDR2 sequences are MDHEN and SYDVKM. The full variable domain, its missing parts supplied by reference TRBV28 and TRBJ2-3, is DVKVTQSSRYLVKRTGEKVFLECVQDMDHENMFWYRQDPGLGLRLIYFSYDVKMKEKGDIPEGYSVSREKKERFSLILESASTNQTSMYLCASSLEGLAGSTDTQYFGPGTRLTVL.

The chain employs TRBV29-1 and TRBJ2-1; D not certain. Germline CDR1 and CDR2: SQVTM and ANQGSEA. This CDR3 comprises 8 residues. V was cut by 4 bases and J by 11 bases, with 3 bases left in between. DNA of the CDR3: TGCAGCGTTGGGCAGCAGTTCTTC. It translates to CSVGQQFF.

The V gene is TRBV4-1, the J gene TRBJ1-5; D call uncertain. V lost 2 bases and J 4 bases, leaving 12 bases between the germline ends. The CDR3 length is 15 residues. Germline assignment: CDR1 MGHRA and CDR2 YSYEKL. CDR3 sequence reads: CASSQRDQTNQPQHF. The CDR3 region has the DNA TGCGCCAGCAGCCAAAGAGATCAAACTAATCAGCCCCAGCATTTT.

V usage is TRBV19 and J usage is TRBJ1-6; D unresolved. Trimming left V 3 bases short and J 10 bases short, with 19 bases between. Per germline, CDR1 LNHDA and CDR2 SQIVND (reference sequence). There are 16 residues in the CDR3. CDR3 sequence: CASSMIPPIRGSPLHF. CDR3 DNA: TGTGCCAGTAGTATGATTCCACCGATTCGAGGATCACCCCTCCACTTT.

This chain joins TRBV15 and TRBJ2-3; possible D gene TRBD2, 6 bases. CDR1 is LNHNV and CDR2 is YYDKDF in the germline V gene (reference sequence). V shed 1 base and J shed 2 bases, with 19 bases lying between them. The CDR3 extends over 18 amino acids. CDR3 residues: CATSRVGGGPGDTDTQYF. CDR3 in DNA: TGTGCCACCAGCAGAGTTGGCGGAGGGCCCGGGGACACAGATACGCAGTATTTT.

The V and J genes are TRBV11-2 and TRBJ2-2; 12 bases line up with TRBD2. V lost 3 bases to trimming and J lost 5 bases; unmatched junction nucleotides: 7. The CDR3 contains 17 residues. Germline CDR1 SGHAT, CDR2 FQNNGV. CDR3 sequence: CASSFSSGRAWTGELFF. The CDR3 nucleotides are TGTGCCAGCAGCTTCTCTAGCGGGAGGGCCTGGACCGGGGAGCTGTTTTTT.

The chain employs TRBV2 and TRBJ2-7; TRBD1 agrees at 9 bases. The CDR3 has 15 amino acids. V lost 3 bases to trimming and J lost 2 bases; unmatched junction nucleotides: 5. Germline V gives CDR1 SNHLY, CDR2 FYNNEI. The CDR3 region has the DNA TGTGCCAGCAGTGAGGTGAGGACAGGGGCCTACGAGCAGTACTTC. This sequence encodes CASSEVRTGAYEQYF. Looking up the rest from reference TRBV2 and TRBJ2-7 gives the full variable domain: EPEVTQTPSHQVTQMGQEVILRCVPISNHLYFYWYRQILGQKVEFLVSFYNNEISEKSEIFDDQFSVERPDGSNFTLKIRSTKLEDSAMYFCASSEVRTGAYEQYFGPGTRLTVT.

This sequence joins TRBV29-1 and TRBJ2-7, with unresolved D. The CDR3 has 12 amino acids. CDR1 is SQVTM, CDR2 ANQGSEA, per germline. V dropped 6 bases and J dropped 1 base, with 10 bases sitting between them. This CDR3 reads CSVGSTSYEQYF. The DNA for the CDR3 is TGCAGCGTCGGCAGTACATCCTACGAGCAGTACTTC.

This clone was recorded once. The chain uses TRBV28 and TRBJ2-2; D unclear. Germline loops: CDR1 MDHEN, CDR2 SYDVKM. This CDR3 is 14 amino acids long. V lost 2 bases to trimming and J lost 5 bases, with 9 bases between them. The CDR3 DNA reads TGTGCCAGCAGTTTAGGGCGTTTTACCGGGGAGCTGTTTTTT. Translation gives CASSLGRFTGELFF.

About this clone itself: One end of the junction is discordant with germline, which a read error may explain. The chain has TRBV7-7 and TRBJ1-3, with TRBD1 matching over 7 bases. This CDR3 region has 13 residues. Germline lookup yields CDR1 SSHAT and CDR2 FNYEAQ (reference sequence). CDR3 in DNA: TGTGCTAGCAGCGGGGGACAGGGAAACACCATATATTTT. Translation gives CASSGGQGNTIYF.

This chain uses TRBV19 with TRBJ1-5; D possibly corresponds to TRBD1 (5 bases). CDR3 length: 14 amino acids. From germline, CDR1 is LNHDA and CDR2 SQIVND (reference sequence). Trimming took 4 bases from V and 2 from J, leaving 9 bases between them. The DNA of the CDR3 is TGTGCCAGTAGTACGGGACCCGGCAATCAGCCCCAGCATTTT. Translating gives CASSTGPGNQPQHF.

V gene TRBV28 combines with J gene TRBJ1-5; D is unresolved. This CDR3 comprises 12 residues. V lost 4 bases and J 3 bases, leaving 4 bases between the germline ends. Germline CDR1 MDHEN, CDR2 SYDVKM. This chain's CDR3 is CASSYNNQPQHF. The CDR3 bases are TGTGCCAGCAGTTATAACAATCAGCCCCAGCATTTT.

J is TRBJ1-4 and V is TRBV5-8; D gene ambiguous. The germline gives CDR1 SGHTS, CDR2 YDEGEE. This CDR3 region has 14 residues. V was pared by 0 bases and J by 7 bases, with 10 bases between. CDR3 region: CASSLDGSFEKLFF. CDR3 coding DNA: TGTGCCAGCAGCTTGGACGGAAGTTTTGAAAAACTGTTTTTT.

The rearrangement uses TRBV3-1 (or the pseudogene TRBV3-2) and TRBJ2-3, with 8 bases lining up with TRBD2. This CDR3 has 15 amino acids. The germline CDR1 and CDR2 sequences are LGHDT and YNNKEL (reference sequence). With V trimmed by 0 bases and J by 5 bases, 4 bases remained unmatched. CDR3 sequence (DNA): TGTGCCAGCAGCCAAGAAGGGCGGGGGGTAGATACGCAGTATTTT. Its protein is CASSQEGRGVDTQYF.

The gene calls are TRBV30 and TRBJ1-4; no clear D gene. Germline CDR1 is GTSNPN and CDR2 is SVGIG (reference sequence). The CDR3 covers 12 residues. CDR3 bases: TGTGCTCTCCAGTCAACTAATGAAAAACTGTTTTTT. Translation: CALQSTNEKLFF.